A selection of T cell receptor beta chains follows, all from one sample in a study of cytomegalovirus exposure and HLA in healthy donors. Generated by immunoSEQ multiplex PCR, the TCRdb table keeps only in-frame clones and is missing some. The repertoire consists of over 150,000 clones, with approximately 70% occurring once and the leading ten covering less than 3.5%. The sequenced sample was PBMCs. The receptors were gathered from a woman aged 40 to 49 in good health and CMV-seropositive. CDR3s include the opening cysteine and the closing phenylalanine or tryptophan. Each record gives: CDR3 protein, CDR3 DNA, V gene, CDR3 length, clone size, D gene, J gene. D genes are given only for firm matches. Clone size is given for some rows only: seen once, a few or many times, or a class if the clone is expanded.

CDR3 protein: CSSSSPEGISSYEQYF
CDR3 DNA: TGTTCCAGCAGCTCGCCGGAGGGAATAAGCTCCTACGAGCAGTACTTC
V gene: TRBV7-9
CDR3 length: 16
clone size: few
D gene: .
J gene: TRBJ2-7

CDR3 protein: CASSQESLASYNEQFF
CDR3 DNA: TGTGCCAGCAGCCAAGAGTCACTAGCTTCCTACAATGAGCAGTTCTTC
V gene: TRBV4-2
CDR3 length: 16
clone size: .
D gene: .
J gene: TRBJ2-1

CDR3 protein: CASSTGQETAGNTIYF
CDR3 DNA: TGTGCCAGTAGTACAGGACAGGAAACGGCTGGAAACACCATATATTTT
V gene: TRBV19
CDR3 length: 16
clone size: .
D gene: TRBD1
J gene: TRBJ1-3

CDR3 protein: CASSLSWQREQYF
CDR3 DNA: TGTGCCAGCAGCTTGAGCTGGCAGCGTGAGCAGTACTTC
V gene: TRBV5-6
CDR3 length: 13
clone size: .
D gene: .
J gene: TRBJ2-5

CDR3 protein: CASSDGLGTDTQYF
CDR3 DNA: TGTGCCAGCAGTGACGGCCTGGGCACAGATACGCAGTATTTT
V gene: TRBV6-4
CDR3 length: 14
clone size: .
D gene: .
J gene: TRBJ2-3

CDR3 protein: CSVVGPGGNTEAFF
CDR3 DNA: TGCAGCGTTGTGGGGCCGGGAGGGAACACTGAAGCTTTCTTT
V gene: TRBV29-1
CDR3 length: 14
clone size: .
D gene: .
J gene: TRBJ1-1

CDR3 protein: CASSDVSGGGNTEAFF
CDR3 DNA: TGTGCCAGCAGTGATGTGTCAGGGGGCGGGAACACTGAAGCTTTCTTT
V gene: TRBV2
CDR3 length: 16
clone size: .
D gene: TRBD1
J gene: TRBJ1-1

CDR3 protein: CASSLGLAQNYEQYF
CDR3 DNA: TGTGCCAGCAGCTTGGGACTAGCGCAGAACTACGAGCAGTACTTC
V gene: TRBV7-3
CDR3 length: 15
clone size: few
D gene: TRBD2
J gene: TRBJ2-7

CDR3 protein: CASSPGQGEDEQFF
CDR3 DNA: TGCGCCAGCAGCCCGGGACAGGGAGAGGATGAGCAGTTCTTC
V gene: TRBV5-1
CDR3 length: 14
clone size: .
D gene: TRBD1
J gene: TRBJ2-1

CDR3 protein: CVSRDGTGDQSGANVLTF
CDR3 DNA: TGTGTCAGCAGAGATGGGACAGGGGATCAATCTGGGGCCAACGTCCTGACTTTC
V gene: TRBV6-7
CDR3 length: 18
clone size: once
D gene: TRBD1
J gene: TRBJ2-6

CDR3 protein: CSVETGEGQPQHF
CDR3 DNA: TGCAGCGTCGAGACAGGGGAGGGTCAGCCCCAGCATTTT
V gene: TRBV29-1
CDR3 length: 13
clone size: .
D gene: TRBD1
J gene: TRBJ1-5

CDR3 protein: CASTPPPGQGDTEAFF
CDR3 DNA: TGTGCCAGCACCCCACCCCCGGGACAGGGGGACACTGAAGCTTTCTTT
V gene: TRBV5-4
CDR3 length: 16
clone size: .
D gene: TRBD1
J gene: TRBJ1-1

CDR3 protein: CASSLAGYLGGYEQYF
CDR3 DNA: TGCGCCAGCAGCTTGGCCGGGTACCTAGGGGGCTACGAGCAGTACTTC
V gene: TRBV5-1
CDR3 length: 16
clone size: .
D gene: .
J gene: TRBJ2-7

CDR3 protein: CAISESTTVGGSPYEQYF
CDR3 DNA: TGTGCCATCAGTGAGTCGACTACCGTCGGGGGGAGTCCCTACGAGCAGTACTTC
V gene: TRBV10-3
CDR3 length: 18
clone size: once
D gene: TRBD2
J gene: TRBJ2-7

CDR3 protein: CASNPFPGGTLGNEQFF
CDR3 DNA: TGTGCCAGCAACCCCTTCCCAGGGGGGACCCTGGGGAATGAGCAGTTCTTC
V gene: TRBV5-4
CDR3 length: 17
clone size: few
D gene: .
J gene: TRBJ2-1

CDR3 protein: CASSASSGGTQETQYF
CDR3 DNA: TGTGCCAGCAGTGCCTCTAGCGGGGGGACACAAGAGACCCAGTACTTC
V gene: TRBV2
CDR3 length: 16
clone size: .
D gene: TRBD2
J gene: TRBJ2-5

CDR3 protein: CASSLDPSGFGTEAFF
CDR3 DNA: TGCGCCAGCAGCTTGGATCCGTCGGGTTTCGGCACTGAAGCTTTCTTT
V gene: TRBV5-1
CDR3 length: 16
clone size: .
D gene: .
J gene: TRBJ1-1